This TCR beta chain was observed in a study of CD8+ T cells in alopecia areata. Findings and caveats of the study: The study found TCR sharing across patients less clear than in mice, possibly for HLA reasons. Normal-skin resident alphabeta T cells also appear among scalp sample sequences.

The CDR3 length is 15 residues. Per germline, CDR1 PRHDT and CDR2 FYEKMQ (reference sequence). V dropped 5 bases and J dropped 3; count of bases not matched to a gene: 5. It was cDNA, reverse transcribed from extracted RNA, that served as the sequencing template. Assay used: immunoSEQ multiplex PCR; TCRdb lists only in-frame clones, some missing. The sample consists of about 150,000 clones, 50% to 65% of them appearing once. From alopecia areata patients, lesional scalp punch biopsies and peripheral blood were collected. Both CD4+ and CD8+ T cells were separated by sorting PBMCs. A note on this clone: Its antigen remains unknown.

The chain links TRBV13 to TRBJ2-1; 9 bases match TRBD2. The sequence was obtained from a human donor with alopecia areata. The sample here was CD8+ T cells sorted from blood, taken at week 0. The DNA of the CDR3 is TGTGCCAGCAGCCAACGGCGGGGGGGCTACAATGAGCAGTTCTTC. This codes for CASSQRRGGYNEQFF.